These 32 T cell receptor beta chains came from one sample sequenced in a study of blood T cell repertoires in COVID-19. Profiled with immunoSEQ multiplex PCR; TCRdb holds only in-frame clones, not every one. Altogether 150,000 or so clones are present, 75% to 90% being singletons, with the ten largest covering approximately 6.5%. The sequencing sample was made of peripheral blood. Receptors originate from an elderly man with acute or convalescent COVID-19.

The chain recombines TRBV6-5 with TRBJ2-1; TRBD1 matches 7 bases. The germline V gene encodes CDR1 MNHEY and CDR2 SVGAGI. This CDR3 region has 15 residues. Trimming cost V 6 bases and J 9 bases; bases outside gene matches: 14. CDR3 in DNA: TGTGCCAGCAGGGACGGGACAGTGACCTTTGGTGAGCAGTTCTTC. Translated, it gives CASRDGTVTFGEQFF.

The V gene is TRBV27, the J gene TRBJ1-6; 7 nucleotides align to TRBD1. The CDR3 is 14 residues long. The junction had 3 bases not matched to a gene; V was cut back by 4 bases and J by 6 bases. The germline gives CDR1 MNHEY, CDR2 SMNVEV (reference sequence). The DNA of the CDR3 is TGTGCCAGCAGTTGGGGACAGACTAATTCACCCCTCCACTTT. This encodes CASSWGQTNSPLHF.

The chain recombines TRBV27 with TRBJ1-4; 7 bases are shared with TRBD1. This CDR3 spans 14 amino acids. V was clipped by 3 bases and J by 5 bases; unmatched bases: 3. From germline, CDR1 is MNHEY and CDR2 SMNVEV (reference sequence). CDR3 protein: CASSFDRVNEKLFF. CDR3 sequence (DNA): TGTGCCAGCAGTTTCGACAGGGTGAATGAAAAACTGTTTTTT.

This clone was detected only once. The chain links TRBV9 to TRBJ2-1; D remains ambiguous. The V end lost 7 bases, the J end lost 0 bases, and 11 bases lay between the germline ends. The CDR3 totals 14 residues. Germline-derived CDR1 and CDR2 are SGDLS and YYNGEE. CDR3 loop: CASAPGRSYNEQFF. The DNA of the CDR3 is TGTGCCAGCGCCCCAGGTCGCTCCTACAATGAGCAGTTCTTC.

The V call is TRBV18, the J call TRBJ1-1, with 8 positions matching TRBD1. V trimming: 6 bases; J trimming: 4 bases; junction bases outside the gene matches: 13. Germline lookup yields CDR1 KGHSH and CDR2 LQKENI. CDR3 length equals 16 residues. CDR3 DNA: TGTGCCAGCTCGCCAAAACTCGGACAGGGTGGCACTGAAGCTTTCTTT. This encodes CASSPKLGQGGTEAFF.

The chain uses TRBV18 and TRBJ1-5; 8 bases line up with TRBD1. The CDR3 contains 16 residues. Germline V CDR1 and CDR2: KGHSH, LQKENI. V shed 0 bases, J shed 9 bases, and the junction held 10 bases outside the gene matches. The CDR3 nucleotides read TGTGCCAGCTCACCACCCGGACAGGGTGAAAAAGGGCCCCAGCATTTT. As protein: CASSPPGQGEKGPQHF.

Points on this clone: Within the sample, other DNA sequences also encode this same CDR3. The chain employs TRBV11-2 and TRBJ1-2; 7 nucleotides match TRBD1. V was pared by 3 bases and J by 2 bases, with 6 bases of the junction left unmatched. There are 15 residues in the CDR3. Germline loops: CDR1 SGHAT, CDR2 FQNNGV. CDR3 DNA: TGTGCCAGCAGCTTGGTACAGGGGTGGAACTATGGCTACACCTTC. Protein: CASSLVQGWNYGYTF.

This clone was detected only once. The CDR3 DNA reads TGTGCCAGCAGAGGGGGGGGGAGGTCCTACGAGCAGTACTTC. The encoded protein is CASRGGGRSYEQYF. This chain uses TRBV28 with TRBJ2-7; D is perhaps TRBD2 (7 bases). The length of the CDR3 is 14 residues. Between the trimmed V and J ends, which lost 6 bases and 1 base, there was a span of 13 bases. The germline V gene has CDR1 MDHEN and CDR2 SYDVKM.

The rearrangement links TRBV7-8 to TRBJ2-3; possibly TRBD1 for D (7 bases). The V gene lost 3 bases and the J gene lost 4 bases, with 17 bases spanning the gap. The CDR3 has 16 residues. The germline V gene has CDR1 SGHVS and CDR2 FQNEAQ. CDR3 bases: TGTGCCAGCAGCTTGGGACAGTCTACGGGAGCAGATACGCAGTATTTT. Amino acids: CASSLGQSTGADTQYF.

The rearrangement joins TRBV30 to TRBJ2-3, with TRBD2 matching over 9 bases. The CDR3 contains 16 residues. The V and J ends lost 0 bases and 4 bases, in that order; junction bases with no gene match: 8. Germline V lookup: CDR1 GTSNPN, CDR2 SVGIG (reference sequence). The CDR3, as DNA: TGTGCCTGGAGTGTACTCGGGGCGGGAGGGTCAGATACGCAGTATTTT. It encodes CAWSVLGAGGSDTQYF.

In DNA form, the CDR3 reads TGTGCCAGCAGTCCCGGGACACCCTACAATGAGCAGTTCTTC. Protein product: CASSPGTPYNEQFF. V gene TRBV6-5 combines with J gene TRBJ2-1; tentatively, D is TRBD1 (6 bases). CDR3 length: 14 residues. Germline V lookup: CDR1 MNHEY, CDR2 SVGAGI. V was trimmed by 5 bases and J by 2 bases, leaving 10 bases between them.

This clone was observed a single time. The chain combines TRBV14 with TRBJ2-3, with 8 bases identical to TRBD2. This CDR3 is 15 amino acids long. J was trimmed by 2 bases and V by 4 bases; bases with no gene match: 5. Germline assignment: CDR1 SGHDN and CDR2 FVKESK. The CDR3 nucleotides read TGTGCCAGCAGCCCTAGCGGGCGGTACACAGATACGCAGTATTTT. Its translation: CASSPSGRYTDTQYF.

V and J are TRBV3-1 (or the pseudogene TRBV3-2) and TRBJ1-5; possibly TRBD1 for D (5 bases). The CDR3 spans 15 residues. Germline CDR1 and CDR2: LGHDT and YNNKEL (reference sequence). Trimming shortened V by 1 base and J by 2 bases, and 9 bases separated the two germline ends. The CDR3 nucleotides are TGTGCCAGCAGCCAAGCTGTAGGGGGCAATCAGCCCCAGCATTTT. It encodes CASSQAVGGNQPQHF.

The chain couples TRBV19 to TRBJ2-5; 12 bases agree with TRBD2. The V gene end was trimmed by 4 bases and the J gene end by 5 bases; junction bases not matched to a gene: 5. The CDR3 loop spans 15 amino acids. CDR1 LNHDA and CDR2 SQIVND come from the germline V gene (reference sequence). CDR3 region: CASSTLAGGRETQYF. Written as DNA, the CDR3 is TGTGCCAGTAGTACACTAGCGGGGGGTCGGGAGACCCAGTACTTC.

A note on this clone: The junction shows a germline mismatch at one end, possibly a read error. This chain uses TRBV7-9 with TRBJ1-1, with D maybe TRBD1 (5 bases). The CDR3 is 15 amino acids. Germline values: CDR1 SEHNR, CDR2 FQNEAQ (reference sequence). The chain's CDR3 is CASSPRADTFSGIGF. In DNA, the CDR3 is TGTGCCAGCAGCCCCAGGGCAGACACTTTTTCTGGGATTGGCTTT.

In regard to this clone: Other DNA sequences within the sample encode an identical CDR3. The gene calls are TRBV5-1 and TRBJ1-1; D is possibly TRBD1 (6 bases). Between the trimmed V and J ends, which lost 0 bases and 0 bases, there was a span of 9 bases. The V gene's germline CDR1 is SGHRS and CDR2 YFSETQ. The CDR3 spans 15 residues. CDR3: CASSLAGGLNTEAFF. The CDR3 coding sequence is TGCGCCAGCAGCTTGGCGGGGGGCCTGAACACTGAAGCTTTCTTT.

The chain has TRBV10-2 and TRBJ2-1; D gene unclear. This CDR3 region has 15 residues. Germline assignment: CDR1 WSHSY and CDR2 SAAADI. Trimming took 7 bases from V and 5 from J, leaving 18 bases between them. The CDR3 here is CASKADNNNHNEQFF. Here the CDR3 DNA reads TGCGCCAGCAAGGCAGACAACAACAACCACAATGAGCAGTTCTTC.

Only a few counts were recorded for this clone. The J gene is TRBJ2-1, the V gene TRBV18; 9 bases line up with TRBD1. J lost 4 bases, V lost 5 bases, and 12 bases had no gene match. This CDR3 is built from 17 residues. In germline, CDR1 is KGHSH, CDR2 LQKENI. CDR3 in amino acids: CASSLPGQGSPYNEQFF. The CDR3 nucleotides read TGTGCCAGCTCATTGCCGGGACAGGGCTCTCCGTACAATGAGCAGTTCTTC.

As regards this clone: The same CDR3 arises from other DNA sequences in this sample as well. The chain uses TRBV12-3 or TRBV12-4 and TRBJ1-5; no reliable D call. The CDR3 extends over 13 amino acids. V lost 1 base and J lost 5, with 6 bases in between. DNA for the CDR3: TGTGCCAGCAGTTTAGACAGATATCAGCCCCAGCATTTT. Translation: CASSLDRYQPQHF.

The chain has TRBV18 and TRBJ1-1; D may be TRBD1 (6 bases). V was pared by 3 bases and J by 0 bases, with 20 bases between. The CDR3 runs to 18 residues. Germline V lookup: CDR1 KGHSH, CDR2 LQKENI. The CDR3 region has the DNA TGTGCCAGCTCACCCGGTCAATTACAGGGCCCGATGAACACTGAAGCTTTCTTT. Amino acids: CASSPGQLQGPMNTEAFF.

V is TRBV19 and J is TRBJ2-7; a possible D gene is TRBD1 (5 bases). The germline V and J ends were trimmed by 5 bases and 1 base, with 15 bases remaining between them. Germline V CDR1 and CDR2: LNHDA, SQIVND (reference sequence). The CDR3 length is 15 residues. CDR3 sequence: CASSSQDLNSYEQYF. The CDR3 nucleotides read TGTGCCAGTAGTTCACAGGATCTCAATTCCTACGAGCAGTACTTC.

The chain joins TRBV18 to TRBJ1-5; D unclear. Trimming shortened V by 2 bases and J by 8 bases, and 10 bases separated the two germline ends. Germline CDR1 KGHSH, CDR2 LQKENI. The CDR3 has 13 amino acids. The CDR3 loop reads CASSPSGMEPQHF. The CDR3 bases are TGTGCCAGCTCACCAAGCGGGATGGAGCCCCAGCATTTT.

The chain links TRBV29-1 to TRBJ1-2, with 12 bases matching TRBD1. The CDR3 consists of 14 residues. The J segment lost 5 bases and the V segment lost 3 bases, leaving 4 bases of the junction unmatched. Looked up from germline, CDR1 is SQVTM and CDR2 is ANQGSEA. DNA for the CDR3: TGCAGCGTTGAGGGACAGGGGGCTCGGTATGGCTACACCTTC. Translated, it gives CSVEGQGARYGYTF.

This chain uses TRBV7-2 with TRBJ1-3; possibly TRBD1 for D (5 bases). This CDR3 spans 15 amino acids. Trimming removed 6 bases at V and 0 bases at J, with 12 bases between. Looked up from germline, CDR1 is SGHTA and CDR2 is FQGNSA. CDR3 amino acids: CASSRDFSSGNTIYF. The CDR3 coding sequence is TGTGCCAGCAGTCGGGACTTCAGCTCTGGAAACACCATATATTTT.

The chain recombines TRBV24-1 with TRBJ2-5; maybe TRBD2 (5 bases). V was trimmed by 6 bases and J by 4 bases, leaving 11 bases between them. The CDR3 is 13 amino acids. CDR1 and CDR2 from the germline V gene are KGHDR and SFDVKD. CDR3 residues: CATSKLGVETQYF. The CDR3 DNA reads as TGTGCCACCAGTAAGCTGGGAGTAGAGACCCAGTACTTC.

This CDR3 is CASSEGFDTLGPEAFF. CDR3 in DNA: TGCGCCAGCAGCGAGGGATTCGACACCCTAGGTCCTGAAGCTTTCTTT. The rearrangement uses TRBV5-1 and TRBJ1-1; no clear D gene. V dropped 4 bases and J dropped 6 bases, with 22 bases sitting between them. CDR1 is SGHRS, CDR2 YFSETQ, per germline. CDR3 length: 16 amino acids.

V usage is TRBV5-1 and J usage is TRBJ1-6; 8 positions match TRBD1. The CDR3 totals 17 residues. V shed 1 base and J 6 bases; nucleotides not matched to a gene: 9. Germline values: CDR1 SGHRS, CDR2 YFSETQ. This CDR3 reads CASSLRIRQGSNSPLHF. In DNA, the CDR3 is TGCGCCAGCAGCTTGCGGATCCGACAGGGGTCTAATTCACCCCTCCACTTT.

The CDR3 reads CATSRYQQETQYF. The CDR3 nucleotides read TGTGCCACCAGCAGATATCAACAGGAAACGCAGTATTTT. The chain uses TRBV15 and TRBJ2-3, with D possibly matching TRBD1 (5 bases). Trimming removed 2 bases from V and 9 bases from J, with 12 bases in between. This CDR3 spans 13 amino acids. Germline V lookup: CDR1 LNHNV, CDR2 YYDKDF (reference sequence).

The chain recombines TRBV7-2 with TRBJ1-1, with 7 bases fitting TRBD1. The CDR3 is 14 amino acids. V lost 7 bases, J lost 6 bases, and 11 bases stayed unmatched. Germline lookup yields CDR1 SGHTA and CDR2 FQGNSA. The CDR3 nucleotides are TGTGCCAGCACCCAGGGGGGTACAATAGCTGAAGCTTTCTTT. It encodes CASTQGGTIAEAFF.

The chain carries TRBV5-1 and TRBJ2-1; D is perhaps TRBD1 (5 bases). Germline lookup yields CDR1 SGHRS and CDR2 YFSETQ. This CDR3 contains 14 residues. Trimming pared 0 bases from V and 8 bases from J, leaving 12 bases between. CDR3 nucleotide sequence: TGCGCCAGCAGCTTGGCCCCAGGGTTCGATGAGCAGTTCTTC. Protein: CASSLAPGFDEQFF.

The CDR3 here is CASSLIGQATNEKLFF. CDR3 in DNA: TGCGCCAGCAGCTTGATTGGACAGGCAACTAATGAAAAACTGTTTTTT. The rearrangement links TRBV5-1 to TRBJ1-4; 7 bases align to TRBD1. The junction had 3 bases not matched to a gene; V was cut back by 1 base and J by 0 bases. Germline values: CDR1 SGHRS, CDR2 YFSETQ. This CDR3 contains 16 residues.

The chain couples TRBV3-1 (or the pseudogene TRBV3-2) to TRBJ2-3; D may be TRBD2 (5 bases). Deletions cut 6 bases from V and 4 bases from J, with 11 bases between. There are 13 residues in the CDR3. Germline V gene data show CDR1 as LGHDT and CDR2 as YNNKEL (reference sequence). The CDR3 DNA follows: TGTGCCAGCAGGTCGACTACTGCAGATACGCAGTATTTT. Its translation is CASRSTTADTQYF.